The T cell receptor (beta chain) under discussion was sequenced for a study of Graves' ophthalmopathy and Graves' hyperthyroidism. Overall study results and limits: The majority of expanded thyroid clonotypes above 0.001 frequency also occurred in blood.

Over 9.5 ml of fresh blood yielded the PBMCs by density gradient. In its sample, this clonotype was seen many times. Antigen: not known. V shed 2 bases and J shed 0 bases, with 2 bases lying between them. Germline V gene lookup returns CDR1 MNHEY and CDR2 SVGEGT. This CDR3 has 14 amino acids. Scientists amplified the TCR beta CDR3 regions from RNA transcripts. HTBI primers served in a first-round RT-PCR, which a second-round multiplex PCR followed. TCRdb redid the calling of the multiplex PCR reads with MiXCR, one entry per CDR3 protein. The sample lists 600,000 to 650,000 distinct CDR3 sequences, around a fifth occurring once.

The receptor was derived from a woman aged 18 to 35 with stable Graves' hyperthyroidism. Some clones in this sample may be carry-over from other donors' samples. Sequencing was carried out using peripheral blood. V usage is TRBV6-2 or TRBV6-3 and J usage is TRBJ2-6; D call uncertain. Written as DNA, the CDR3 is TGTGCCAGCAGTTACAACTCTGGGGCCAACGTCCTGACTTTC. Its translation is CASSYNSGANVLTF.